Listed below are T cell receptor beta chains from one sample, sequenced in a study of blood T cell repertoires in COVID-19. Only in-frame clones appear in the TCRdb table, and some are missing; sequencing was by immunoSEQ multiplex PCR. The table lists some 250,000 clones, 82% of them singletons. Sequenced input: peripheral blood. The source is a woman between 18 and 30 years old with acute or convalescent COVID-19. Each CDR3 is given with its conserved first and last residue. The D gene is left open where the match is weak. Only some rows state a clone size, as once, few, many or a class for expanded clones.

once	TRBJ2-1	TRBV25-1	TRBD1	CASSPGQGNEQFF	TGTGCCAGCAGTCCGGGACAGGGGAATGAGCAGTTCTTC
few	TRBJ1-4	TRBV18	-	CASSRRGINEKLFF	TGTGCCAGCTCGAGACGGGGTATTAATGAAAAACTGTTTTTT
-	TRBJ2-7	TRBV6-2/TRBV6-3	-	CASSYSIFTSRYEQYF	TGTGCCAGCAGTTACTCGATATTCACTAGCAGGTACGAGCAGTACTTC
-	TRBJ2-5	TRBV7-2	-	CASSTFSRVQETQYF	TGTGCCAGCAGCACCTTCAGCAGGGTCCAAGAGACCCAGTACTTC
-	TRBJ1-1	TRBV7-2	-	CASSLVLSTEAFF	TGTGCCAGCAGCTTAGTTTTATCCACTGAAGCTTTCTTT
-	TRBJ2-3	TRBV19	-	CASSILLADTQYF	TGTGCCAGTAGTATATTGCTAGCGGATACGCAGTATTTT
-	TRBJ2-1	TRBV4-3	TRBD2	CASSQGGLVNEQFF	TGCGCCAGCAGCCAAGGAGGACTAGTGAATGAGCAGTTCTTC
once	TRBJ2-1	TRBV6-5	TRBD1	CASTQPTGAEQFF	TGTGCCAGCACTCAGCCTACAGGGGCCGAGCAGTTCTTC
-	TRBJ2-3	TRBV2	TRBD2	CATTLAGGTDTQYF	TGTGCCACCACTCTAGCGGGCGGAACAGATACGCAGTATTTT
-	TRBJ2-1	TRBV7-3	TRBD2	CASSLTLAAYNEQFF	TGTGCCAGCAGCTTAACGCTAGCGGCCTACAATGAGCAGTTCTTC
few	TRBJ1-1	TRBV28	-	CASRPGVRAEAFF	TGTGCCAGCAGGCCAGGGGTGAGGGCTGAAGCTTTCTTT
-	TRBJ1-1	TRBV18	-	CASSPPGASNTEAFF	TGTGCCAGCTCACCACCGGGGGCATCGAACACTGAAGCTTTCTTT
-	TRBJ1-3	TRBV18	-	CASSSRSVDTIYF	TGTGCCAGCTCATCCAGGTCGGTCGACACCATATATTTT
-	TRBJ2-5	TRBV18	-	CASSRQAQETQYF	TGTGCCAGCTCACGACAGGCCCAAGAGACCCAGTACTTC
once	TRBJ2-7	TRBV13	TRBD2	CASSFRTSGSYEQYF	TGTGCCAGCAGCTTCCGGACTAGCGGGAGTTACGAGCAGTACTTC
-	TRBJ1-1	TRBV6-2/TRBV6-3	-	CASSYTAADNTEAFF	TGTGCCAGCAGTTACACAGCCGCCGACAACACTGAAGCTTTCTTT
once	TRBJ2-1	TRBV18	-	CASSPGLVEYNEQFF	TGTGCCAGCTCACCCGGTCTAGTGGAATACAATGAGCAGTTCTTC
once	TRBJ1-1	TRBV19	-	CASSIWGVTEAFF	TGTGCCAGTAGTATTTGGGGGGTCACTGAAGCTTTCTTT
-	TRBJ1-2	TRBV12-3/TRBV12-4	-	CASSSQTIYGYTF	TGTGCCAGCAGTTCTCAAACAATCTATGGCTACACCTTC
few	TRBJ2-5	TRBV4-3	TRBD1	CASSLQTGTLQETQYF	TGCGCCAGCAGCCTCCAGACAGGGACGCTACAAGAGACCCAGTACTTC
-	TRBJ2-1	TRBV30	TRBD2	CAWRTSGSQNEQFF	TGTGCCTGGAGGACTAGCGGGAGTCAGAATGAGCAGTTCTTC
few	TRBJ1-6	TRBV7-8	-	CASSLASRGVNSPLHF	TGTGCCAGCAGCTTAGCGTCCAGGGGAGTGAATTCACCCCTCCACTTT
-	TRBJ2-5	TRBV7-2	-	CASSPYPQETQYF	TGTGCCAGCAGCCCGTATCCCCAAGAGACCCAGTACTTC
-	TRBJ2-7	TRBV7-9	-	CASSSTGNPYEQYF	TGTGCCAGCAGCTCTACAGGGAACCCCTACGAGCAGTACTTC
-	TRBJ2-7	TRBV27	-	CASSAWQGGAYEQYF	TGTGCCAGCAGTGCCTGGCAGGGGGGAGCCTACGAGCAGTACTTC
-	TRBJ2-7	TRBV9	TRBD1	CASSATGYEQYF	TGTGCCAGCAGCGCGACAGGGTACGAGCAGTACTTC
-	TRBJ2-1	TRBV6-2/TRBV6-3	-	CASSLLRDNEQFF	TGTGCCAGCAGTTTGCTCAGGGACAATGAGCAGTTCTTC
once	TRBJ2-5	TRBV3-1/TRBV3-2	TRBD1	CASSQLGTVQETQYF	TGTGCCAGCAGCCAATTAGGGACAGTGCAAGAGACCCAGTACTTC
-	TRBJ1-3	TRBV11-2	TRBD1	CASSLDQLGRGRGNTIYF	TGTGCCAGCAGCTTAGATCAGCTGGGCAGGGGGCGAGGAAACACCATATATTTT
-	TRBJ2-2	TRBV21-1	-	CASSILQGPAGTGELFF	TGTGCCAGCAGCATTTTACAGGGACCCGCGGGCACCGGGGAGCTGTTTTTT
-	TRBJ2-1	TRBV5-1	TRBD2	CASSSFGTSGNNEQFF	TGCGCCAGCAGCTCTTTCGGGACTAGCGGCAACAATGAGCAGTTCTTC
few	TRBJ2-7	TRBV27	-	CASSLSWGQGEQYF	TGTGCCAGCAGTTTATCTTGGGGCCAGGGCGAGCAGTACTTC
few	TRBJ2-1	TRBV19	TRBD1	CASSIRGQGARNEQFF	TGTGCCAGTAGTATAAGGGGACAGGGGGCGCGAAATGAGCAGTTCTTC
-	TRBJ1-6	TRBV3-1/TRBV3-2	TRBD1	CASSYTGGRSNSPLHF	TGTGCCAGCAGCTATACAGGGGGCCGGAGTAATTCACCCCTCCACTTT
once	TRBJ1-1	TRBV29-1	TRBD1	CSVEGTGVRTEAFF	TGCAGCGTTGAAGGGACAGGGGTAAGGACTGAAGCTTTCTTT
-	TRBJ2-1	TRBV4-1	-	CASSQGEATWEQFF	TGCGCCAGCAGCCAAGGGGAGGCTACATGGGAGCAGTTCTTC
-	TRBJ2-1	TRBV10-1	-	CASSESAGTGEQFF	TGCGCCAGCAGTGAGTCGGCGGGGACGGGTGAGCAGTTCTTC
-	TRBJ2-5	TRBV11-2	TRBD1	CASSLDRQETQYF	TGTGCCAGCAGCTTGGACAGGCAAGAGACCCAGTACTTC
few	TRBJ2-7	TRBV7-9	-	CASERGQGYEQYF	TGTGCCAGCGAGAGGGGACAAGGGTACGAGCAGTACTTC
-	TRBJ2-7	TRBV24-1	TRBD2	CATSDFKSGNEQYF	TGTGCCACCAGTGATTTCAAGAGCGGGAACGAGCAGTACTTC
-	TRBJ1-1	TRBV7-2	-	CASSLNGPGEAFF	TGTGCCAGCAGCTTAAACGGTCCCGGGGAGGCTTTCTTT
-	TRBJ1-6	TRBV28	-	CASSFGAGVTSPLHF	TGTGCCAGCAGTTTTGGGGCCGGAGTTACTTCACCCCTCCACTTT
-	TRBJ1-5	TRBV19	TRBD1	CASSRKTGSNQPQHF	TGTGCCAGTAGTAGGAAGACAGGGAGCAATCAGCCCCAGCATTTT
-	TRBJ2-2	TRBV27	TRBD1	CASSPTGVGTGELFF	TGTGCCAGCAGTCCGACAGGGGTTGGCACCGGGGAGCTGTTTTTT
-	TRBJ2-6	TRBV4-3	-	CASSQDLAMSRAASGANVLTF	TGCGCCAGCAGCCAAGATTTGGCCATGTCCAGGGCCGCCTCTGGGGCCAACGTCCTGACTTTC
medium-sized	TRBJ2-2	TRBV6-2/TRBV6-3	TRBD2	CASSYHELAGIAGELFF	TGTGCCAGCAGTTACCATGAACTAGCGGGAATCGCCGGGGAGCTGTTTTTT
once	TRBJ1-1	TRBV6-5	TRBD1	CASSLRTGWFAEAFF	TGTGCCAGCAGCCTAAGGACAGGGTGGTTCGCTGAAGCTTTCTTT
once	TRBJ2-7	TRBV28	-	CASSPFGSLSGYEQYF	TGTGCCAGCAGCCCCTTCGGATCACTATCTGGCTACGAGCAGTACTTC
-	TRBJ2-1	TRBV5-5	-	CASSLDLLRDNEQFF	TGTGCCAGCAGCTTGGACCTATTGCGGGACAATGAGCAGTTCTTC
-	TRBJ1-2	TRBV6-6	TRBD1	CASSYRQGATNYGYTF	TGTGCCAGCAGTTACAGACAGGGGGCGACTAACTATGGCTACACCTTC
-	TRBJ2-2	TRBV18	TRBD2	CASSHYPASGRSNTGELFF	TGTGCCAGCTCACACTACCCCGCTAGCGGGAGGTCGAACACCGGGGAGCTGTTTTTT
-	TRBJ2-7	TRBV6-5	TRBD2	CASSYSSGGGYEQYF	TGTGCCAGCAGTTACTCGTCGGGAGGGGGCTACGAGCAGTACTTC
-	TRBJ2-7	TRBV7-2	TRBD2	CASSFAAGGKYEQYF	TGTGCCAGCAGCTTTGCAGCGGGAGGGAAATACGAGCAGTACTTC